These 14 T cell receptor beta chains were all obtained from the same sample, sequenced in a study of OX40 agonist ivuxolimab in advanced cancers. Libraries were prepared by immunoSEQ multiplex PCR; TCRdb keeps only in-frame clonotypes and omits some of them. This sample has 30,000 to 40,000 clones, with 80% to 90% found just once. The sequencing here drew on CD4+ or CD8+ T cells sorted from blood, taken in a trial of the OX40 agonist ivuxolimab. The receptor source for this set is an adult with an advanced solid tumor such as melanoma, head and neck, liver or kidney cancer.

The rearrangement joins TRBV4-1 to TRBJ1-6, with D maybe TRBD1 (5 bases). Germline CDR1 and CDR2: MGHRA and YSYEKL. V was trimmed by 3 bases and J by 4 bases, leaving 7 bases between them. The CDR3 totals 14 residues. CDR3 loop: CASSQGPYNSPLHF. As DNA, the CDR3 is TGCGCCAGCAGCCAGGGACCATATAATTCACCCCTCCACTTT.

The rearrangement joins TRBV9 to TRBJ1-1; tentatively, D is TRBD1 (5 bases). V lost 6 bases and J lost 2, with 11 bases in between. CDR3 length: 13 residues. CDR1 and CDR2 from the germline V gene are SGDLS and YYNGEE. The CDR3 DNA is TGTGCCAGCACCGGGGGGGTAAACACTGAAGCTTTCTTT. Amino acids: CASTGGVNTEAFF.

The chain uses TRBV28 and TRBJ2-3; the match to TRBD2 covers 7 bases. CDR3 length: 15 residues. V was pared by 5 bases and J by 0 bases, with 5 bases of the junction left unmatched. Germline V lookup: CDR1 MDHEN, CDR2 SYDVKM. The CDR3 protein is CASSPIAGSTDTQYF. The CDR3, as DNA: TGTGCCAGCAGTCCTATAGCGGGTAGCACAGATACGCAGTATTTT.

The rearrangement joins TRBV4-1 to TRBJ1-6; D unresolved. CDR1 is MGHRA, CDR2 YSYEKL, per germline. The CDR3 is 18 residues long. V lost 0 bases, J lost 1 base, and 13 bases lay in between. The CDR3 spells CASSQDTQKMSYNSPLHF. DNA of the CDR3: TGCGCCAGCAGCCAAGATACCCAGAAGATGTCCTATAATTCACCCCTCCACTTT.

CDR3 coding DNA: TGTGCCAGCAGCCAAGGACAGGGGCTTGGCTACGAGCAGTACTTC. This encodes CASSQGQGLGYEQYF. This chain uses TRBV14 with TRBJ2-7, with 8 bases aligning to TRBD1. The CDR3 runs to 15 residues. V dropped 1 base and J dropped 3; count of bases not matched to a gene: 5. Germline V CDR1 and CDR2: SGHDN, FVKESK.

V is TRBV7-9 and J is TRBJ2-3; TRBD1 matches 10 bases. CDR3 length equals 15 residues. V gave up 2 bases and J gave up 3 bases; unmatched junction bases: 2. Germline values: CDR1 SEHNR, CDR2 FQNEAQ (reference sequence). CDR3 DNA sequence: TGTGCCAGCAGCTTAACGGGACAGGGGACAGATACGCAGTATTTT. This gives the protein CASSLTGQGTDTQYF.

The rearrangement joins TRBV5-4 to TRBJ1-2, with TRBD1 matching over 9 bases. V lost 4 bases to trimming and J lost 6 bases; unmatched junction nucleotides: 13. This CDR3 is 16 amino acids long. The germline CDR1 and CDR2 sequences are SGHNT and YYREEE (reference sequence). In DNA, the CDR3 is TGTGCCAGCAGCCCAGGACAGGGGCTATCTCTGGATGGCTACACCTTC. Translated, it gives CASSPGQGLSLDGYTF.

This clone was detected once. CDR3 sequence reads: CASSPAQRGARSNQPQHF. CDR3 DNA sequence: TGTGCCAGCAGCCCCGCACAACGGGGGGCACGAAGCAATCAGCCCCAGCATTTT. This chain uses TRBV5-5 with TRBJ1-5; D possibly corresponds to TRBD1 (6 bases). V was shortened by 4 bases and J by 1 base, with 21 bases between the two germline ends. CDR3 size: 18 residues. Germline CDR1 is SGHKS and CDR2 is YYEKEE (reference sequence).

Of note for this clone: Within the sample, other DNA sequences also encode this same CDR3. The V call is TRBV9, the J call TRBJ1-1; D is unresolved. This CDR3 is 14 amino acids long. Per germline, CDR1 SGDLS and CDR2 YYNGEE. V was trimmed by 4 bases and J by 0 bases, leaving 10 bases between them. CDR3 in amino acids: CASSPSALNTEAFF. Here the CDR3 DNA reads TGTGCCAGCAGCCCATCCGCCTTGAACACTGAAGCTTTCTTT.

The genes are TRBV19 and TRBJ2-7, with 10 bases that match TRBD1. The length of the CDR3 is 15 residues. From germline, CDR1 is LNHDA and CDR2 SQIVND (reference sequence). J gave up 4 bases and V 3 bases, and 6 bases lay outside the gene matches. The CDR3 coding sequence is TGTGCCAGTAGTATCGGGACAGGGGAAACTTACGAGCAGTACTTC. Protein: CASSIGTGETYEQYF.

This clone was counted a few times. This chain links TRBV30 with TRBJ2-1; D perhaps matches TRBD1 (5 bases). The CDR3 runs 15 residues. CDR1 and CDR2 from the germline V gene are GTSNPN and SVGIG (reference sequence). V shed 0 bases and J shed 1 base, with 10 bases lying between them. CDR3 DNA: TGTGCCTGGAGTGTTCCCAGGACATCCTACAATGAGCAGTTCTTC. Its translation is CAWSVPRTSYNEQFF.

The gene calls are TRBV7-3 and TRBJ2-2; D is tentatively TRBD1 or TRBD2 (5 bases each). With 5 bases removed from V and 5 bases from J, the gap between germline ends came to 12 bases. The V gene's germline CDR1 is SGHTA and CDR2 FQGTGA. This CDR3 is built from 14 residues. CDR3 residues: CASSEGIGTGELFF. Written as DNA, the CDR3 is TGTGCCAGCAGCGAGGGGATAGGGACCGGGGAGCTGTTTTTT. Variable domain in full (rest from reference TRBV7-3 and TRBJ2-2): GAGVSQTPSNKVTEKGKYVELRCDPISGHTALYWYRQSLGQGPEFLIYFQGTGAADDSGLPNDRFFAVRPEGSVSTLKIQRTERGDSAVYLCASSEGIGTGELFFGEGSRLTVL.

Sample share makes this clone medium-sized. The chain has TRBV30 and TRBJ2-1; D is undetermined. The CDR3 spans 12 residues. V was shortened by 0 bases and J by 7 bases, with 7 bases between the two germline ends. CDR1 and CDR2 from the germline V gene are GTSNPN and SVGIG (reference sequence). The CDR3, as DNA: TGTGCCTGGAGTGTACGGGCAAATGAGCAGTTCTTC. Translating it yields CAWSVRANEQFF.

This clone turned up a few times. The CDR3 here is CASSESGQGIYGYTF. The CDR3 DNA reads as TGTGCCAGCAGTGAAAGCGGACAGGGAATCTATGGCTACACCTTC. The V gene is TRBV2, the J gene TRBJ1-2; 8 nucleotides agree with TRBD1. V lost 2 bases and J lost 4; bases outside the gene matches: 6. The CDR3 has 15 amino acids. CDR1 and CDR2 from the germline V gene are SNHLY and FYNNEI.